Each of the 23 T cell receptor beta chains below was sequenced from the same sample in a study of blood T cell repertoires in COVID-19. The method was immunoSEQ multiplex PCR; TCRdb's version includes in-frame clones alone and lacks a portion of them. The sample records about 88,000 clones, roughly nine tenths being singletons. The sample taken for sequencing was peripheral blood. The receptors stem from a male donor with acute or convalescent COVID-19.

The rearrangement links TRBV2 to TRBJ2-2, with D perhaps matching TRBD1 (6 bases). The CDR3 loop spans 14 amino acids. Germline lookup yields CDR1 SNHLY and CDR2 FYNNEI. V lost 7 bases to trimming and J lost 2 bases, with 11 bases between them. In nucleotides, the CDR3 is TGTGCCAGCACCGACAGGCGCAACACCGGGGAGCTGTTTTTT. It codes for CASTDRRNTGELFF.

The V call is TRBV7-2, the J call TRBJ1-1; D not certain. The V end was cut by 5 bases, the J end by 2 bases, with 12 bases between. The CDR3 sequence is 14 residues long. The germline V gene encodes CDR1 SGHTA and CDR2 FQGNSA. The CDR3 DNA sequence: TGTGCCAGCAGCCCTTCCGGGGTTAACACTGAAGCTTTCTTT. Amino acid sequence: CASSPSGVNTEAFF.

This chain joins TRBV29-1 and TRBJ2-3; TRBD1 might be the D (5 bases). Germline assignment: CDR1 SQVTM and CDR2 ANQGSEA. The CDR3 runs to 14 residues. Trimming removed 4 bases at V and 6 bases at J, with 17 bases between. CDR3 sequence reads: CSVARQGPGDTQYF. The CDR3 DNA reads as TGCAGCGTTGCTCGGCAGGGCCCCGGGGATACGCAGTATTTT.

The chain is built from TRBV28 and TRBJ1-4; no clear D. Germline lookup yields CDR1 MDHEN and CDR2 SYDVKM. The CDR3 consists of 15 residues. Trimming took off 5 bases at V and 0 bases at J, with 10 bases between the two ends. Written as DNA, the CDR3 is TGTGCCAGCAGTCTACAGAGTTCAACTAATGAAAAACTGTTTTTT. The encoded protein is CASSLQSSTNEKLFF.

This chain connects TRBV3-1 (or the pseudogene TRBV3-2) to TRBJ2-7; the D gene is possibly TRBD1 (6 bases). Germline-derived CDR1 and CDR2 are LGHDT and YNNKEL (reference sequence). Trimming cost V 1 base and J 3 bases, with 13 bases left between them. The CDR3 covers 15 residues. DNA of the CDR3: TGTGCCAGCAGCCAAGGGTGGGACATCTTCTACGAGCAGTACTTC. Protein sequence: CASSQGWDIFYEQYF.

The chain recombines TRBV4-2 with TRBJ1-3, with no clear D. The CDR3 is made up of 15 amino acids. Trimming pared 0 bases from V and 0 bases from J, leaving 6 bases between. Germline V lookup: CDR1 LGHNA, CDR2 YNFKEQ. The CDR3 nucleotides are TGTGCCAGCAGCCAAGAGGGCCTCTCTGGAAACACCATATATTTT. Translating gives CASSQEGLSGNTIYF.

The V call is TRBV11-1, the J call TRBJ2-1; 7 bases are shared with TRBD1. The CDR3 consists of 14 residues. Germline CDR1 and CDR2: SGHAT and FQDESV (reference sequence). J lost 2 bases, V lost 6 bases, and 4 bases had no gene match. Here the CDR3 reads CASSRDRAYNEQFF. CDR3 bases: TGTGCCAGCAGTCGTGACAGGGCCTACAATGAGCAGTTCTTC.

The chain joins TRBV6-1 to TRBJ2-1, with TRBD2 identical over 8 bases. This CDR3 is 13 amino acids long. In germline, CDR1 is MNHNS, CDR2 SASEGT. The V gene end was trimmed by 10 bases and the J gene end by 3 bases; junction bases not matched to a gene: 5. DNA for the CDR3: TGTGCCACCCGGGAGGGTAGCTACAATGAGCAGTTCTTC. Translating gives CATREGSYNEQFF.

The gene calls are TRBV10-3 and TRBJ1-5, with D uncertain. CDR1 and CDR2 (germline): ENHRY, SYGVKD. Trimming shortened V by 6 bases and J by 5 bases, and 17 bases separated the two germline ends. The CDR3 is 15 residues long. CDR3 nucleotide sequence: TGTGCCATCAGCCGATCACTGGGTGCGGATCAGCCCCAGCATTTT. It yields the protein CAISRSLGADQPQHF.

This chain links TRBV27 with TRBJ1-6, with D perhaps TRBD1 (5 bases). Germline CDR1 MNHEY, CDR2 SMNVEV (reference sequence). V was cut by 6 bases and J by 10 bases, with 16 bases left in between. This CDR3 region has 14 residues. The CDR3: CASRPDGDYSPLHF. In DNA, the CDR3 is TGTGCCAGCAGACCTGACGGGGACTACTCACCCCTCCACTTT.

The V call is TRBV5-4, the J call TRBJ1-2, with D possibly TRBD1 on 5 matching bases. The germline V gene has CDR1 SGHNT and CDR2 YYREEE (reference sequence). The germline V and J ends were trimmed by 2 bases and 3 bases, with 8 bases remaining between them. This CDR3 has 13 amino acids. For the CDR3, the DNA is TGTGCCAGCAGCTTAGGGGAGGACTATGGCTACACCTTC. It is translated as CASSLGEDYGYTF.

The rearrangement uses TRBV4-1 and TRBJ2-7, with TRBD2 as a possible D gene (5 bases). The V and J ends lost 1 base and 3 bases respectively, with 13 bases between them. Per germline, CDR1 MGHRA and CDR2 YSYEKL. There are 15 residues in the CDR3. Here the CDR3 DNA reads TGCGCCAGCAGCCAAGGCGGGTCTGGAAACTACGAGCAGTACTTC. Its protein is CASSQGGSGNYEQYF.

This chain connects TRBV5-1 to TRBJ2-5; 8 bases line up with TRBD1. The CDR3 totals 15 residues. Germline CDR1 and CDR2: SGHRS and YFSETQ. With V trimmed by 5 bases and J by 2 bases, 8 bases remained unmatched. The DNA for the CDR3 is TGCGCCAGCAGAGAGACAGGGGAAACACAAGAGACCCAGTACTTC. As protein: CASRETGETQETQYF.

The J gene is TRBJ1-2, the V gene TRBV3-1 (or the pseudogene TRBV3-2), with D hard to call. This CDR3 has 12 residues. The germline CDR1 and CDR2 sequences are LGHDT and YNNKEL (reference sequence). Trimming cost V 1 base and J 7 bases, with 7 bases left between them. CDR3 loop: CASSQALSGYTF. The DNA for the CDR3 is TGTGCCAGCAGCCAAGCACTATCTGGCTACACCTTC.

This rearrangement joins TRBV5-1 to TRBJ2-5; D may be TRBD2 (6 bases). V was pared by 4 bases and J by 2 bases, with 12 bases between. Per the germline V gene, CDR1 is SGHRS and CDR2 is YFSETQ. This CDR3 region has 14 residues. The CDR3 region is CASSPGGPQETQYF. The CDR3 DNA is TGCGCCAGCAGCCCCGGGGGTCCGCAAGAGACCCAGTACTTC. The full variable domain, completed using reference TRBV5-1 and TRBJ2-5, is KAGVTQTPRYLIKTRGQQVTLSCSPISGHRSVSWYQQTPGQGLQFLFEYFSETQRNKGNFPGRFSGRQFSNSRSEMNVSTLELGDSALYLCASSPGGPQETQYFGPGTRLLVL.

The genes are TRBV5-1 and TRBJ2-5; TRBD2 might be the D (5 bases). Trimming pared 0 bases from V and 0 bases from J, leaving 9 bases between. The CDR3 extends over 15 amino acids. Germline V gives CDR1 SGHRS, CDR2 YFSETQ. The CDR3 loop reads CASSLVGGYQETQYF. CDR3 in DNA: TGCGCCAGCAGCTTGGTGGGCGGGTACCAAGAGACCCAGTACTTC.

The chain recombines TRBV2 with TRBJ2-3; 16 bases line up with TRBD2. Germline values: CDR1 SNHLY, CDR2 FYNNEI. V dropped 11 bases and J dropped 0; count of bases not matched to a gene: 20. This CDR3 comprises 21 residues. CDR3 nucleotides: TGTGCCCGCACCATTTACCTTTGGGGACTAGCGGGGGGGGAAAGCACAGATACGCAGTATTTT. Protein: CARTIYLWGLAGGESTDTQYF.

V gene TRBV7-9 combines with J gene TRBJ2-5; possibly TRBD2 for D (6 bases). Trimming removed 8 bases from V and 4 bases from J, with 14 bases in between. The CDR3 totals 13 residues. CDR1 is SEHNR, CDR2 FQNEAQ, per germline (reference sequence). The CDR3 spells CASSASDRETQYF. In nucleotides, the CDR3 is TGTGCCAGCTCGGCTAGCGATCGAGAGACCCAGTACTTC.

The gene calls are TRBV28 and TRBJ1-5, with 7 bases fitting TRBD1. Germline V gene lookup returns CDR1 MDHEN and CDR2 SYDVKM. V gave up 4 bases and J gave up 7 bases; unmatched junction bases: 7. This CDR3 has 14 amino acids. Here the CDR3 reads CASSSTGLWQPQHF. CDR3 nucleotide sequence: TGTGCCAGCAGTTCGACAGGGCTTTGGCAGCCCCAGCATTTT.

J is TRBJ2-1 and V is TRBV28, with TRBD1 identical over 10 bases. The CDR3 is 13 amino acids. J was trimmed by 6 bases and V by 11 bases; bases with no gene match: 7. Germline V CDR1 and CDR2: MDHEN, SYDVKM. The CDR3 region is CALGGQGPNEQFF. The DNA of the CDR3 is TGTGCCTTGGGGGGACAGGGGCCCAATGAGCAGTTCTTC. Drawing the rest from reference TRBV28 and TRBJ2-1, the complete variable domain is DVKVTQSSRYLVKRTGEKVFLECVQDMDHENMFWYRQDPGLGLRLIYFSYDVKMKEKGDIPEGYSVSREKKERFSLILESASTNQTSMYLCALGGQGPNEQFFGPGTRLTVL.

A word on this clone: The sample holds other DNA sequences that translate to the same CDR3. The chain combines TRBV3-1 (or the pseudogene TRBV3-2) with TRBJ1-3, with 8 positions matching TRBD1. Germline V gene lookup returns CDR1 LGHDT and CDR2 YNNKEL (reference sequence). This CDR3 contains 15 residues. V trimming: 4 bases; J trimming: 4 bases; junction bases outside the gene matches: 6. The CDR3 coding sequence is TGTGCCAGCAGCCTCGGACAGGGAGTAGGAAACACCATATATTTT. It is translated as CASSLGQGVGNTIYF.

The chain has TRBV11-2 and TRBJ2-3, with unresolved D. Germline V lookup: CDR1 SGHAT, CDR2 FQNNGV. The CDR3 is made up of 15 amino acids. With 2 bases removed from V and 2 bases from J, the gap between germline ends came to 11 bases. The CDR3 spells CASSLNSQNTDTQYF. DNA for the CDR3: TGTGCCAGCAGCTTAAACAGCCAAAACACAGATACGCAGTATTTT. Full variable domain (missing parts from reference TRBV11-2 and TRBJ2-3): EAGVAQSPRYKIIEKRQSVAFWCNPISGHATLYWYQQILGQGPKLLIQFQNNGVVDDSQLPKDRFSAERLKGVDSTLKIQPAKLEDSAVYLCASSLNSQNTDTQYFGPGTRLTVL.

The chain carries TRBV19 and TRBJ2-4; 11 nucleotides line up with TRBD2. J gave up 6 bases and V 4 bases, and 14 bases lay outside the gene matches. The germline CDR1 and CDR2 sequences are LNHDA and SQIVND (reference sequence). This CDR3 spans 18 amino acids. CDR3 sequence (DNA): TGTGCCAGTAGTACCCGAACAGTAGCGGGGGGGCCGGGAAACATTCAGTACTTC. Translation: CASSTRTVAGGPGNIQYF.